One and the same sample provided the 32 T cell receptor beta chains below, sequenced in a study of early T cells in non-severe SARS-CoV-2 infection. TCRdb reprocessed the 5' RACE reads via MiXCR and lists one record per CDR3 protein. The table lists about 92,000 distinct CDR3 sequences, 14% of them singletons, with around 5.8% in the top ten. The sequenced sample consisted of whole blood. These receptors were obtained from an adult who was a healthcare worker with PCR-confirmed SARS-CoV-2 infection or an uninfected control (not recorded which).

This clonotype was recorded many times. The chain carries TRBV13 and TRBJ2-1; D gene uncertain. This CDR3 contains 18 residues. Germline V gene data show CDR1 as PRHDT and CDR2 as FYEKMQ (reference sequence). V was pared by 4 bases and J by 1 base, with 20 bases between. The CDR3 reads CASSSLSETLWSYNEQFF. CDR3 coding DNA: TGTGCCAGCAGCTCTCTTTCGGAAACCCTTTGGTCCTACAATGAGCAGTTCTTC. The full variable domain, completed using reference TRBV13 and TRBJ2-1, is AAGVIQSPRHLIKEKRETATLKCYPIPRHDTVYWYQQGPGQDPQFLISFYEKMQSDKGSIPDRFSAQQFSDYHSELNMSSLELGDSALYFCASSSLSETLWSYNEQFFGPGTRLTVL.

This clonotype was seen a handful of times. The CDR3 region has the DNA TGCAGTGCCCTCTCCCGATCTAGCGGGGGGGTGGTTACGCAGTATTTT. Translation: CSALSRSSGGVVTQYF. The rearrangement joins TRBV20-1 to TRBJ2-3, with TRBD2 matching over 12 bases. Per the germline V gene, CDR1 is DFQATT and CDR2 is SNEGSKA (reference sequence). Trimming cost V 6 bases and J 8 bases; bases outside gene matches: 15. This CDR3 contains 16 residues.

This clonotype showed up just a few times. The chain has TRBV6-4 and TRBJ1-4; D is ambiguous. Trimming pared 7 bases from V and 7 bases from J, leaving 22 bases between. In germline, CDR1 is MRHNA, CDR2 SNTAGT. The CDR3 runs to 16 residues. The CDR3 protein is CASTPPPGRLGEKLFF. For the CDR3, the DNA is TGTGCCAGCACCCCTCCCCCCGGCAGGCTCGGTGAAAAACTGTTTTTT.

This clonotype was recorded a few times. The chain links TRBV6-2 or TRBV6-3 to TRBJ1-1; D may be TRBD1 (5 bases). V dropped 3 bases and J dropped 8 bases, with 19 bases sitting between them. The V gene's germline CDR1 is MNHEY and CDR2 SVGEGT. The CDR3 contains 15 residues. DNA for the CDR3: TGTGCCAGCAGTTATCGCGGGACTCAACTTCTGGAAGCTTTCTTT. Translated: CASSYRGTQLLEAFF.

The sample holds a few counts of this clonotype. The chain uses TRBV12-3 or TRBV12-4 and TRBJ2-6; the D is unclear. There are 13 residues in the CDR3. Trimming stripped 10 bases from V and 0 bases from J, with 7 bases between. In DNA, the CDR3 is TGTGCCACCCTAAACTCTGGGGCCAACGTCCTGACTTTC. Amino acid sequence: CATLNSGANVLTF.

This clonotype was seen a few times. The V gene is TRBV3-1, the J gene TRBJ2-7, with TRBD2 identical over 13 bases. Germline loops: CDR1 LGHDT, CDR2 YNNKEL (reference sequence). This CDR3 comprises 15 residues. Trimming cost V 2 bases and J 3 bases; bases outside gene matches: 1. CDR3 DNA: TGTGCCAGCAGCCAACGACTAGCGGGGGGCTACGAGCAGTACTTC. Translation gives CASSQRLAGGYEQYF.

The chain carries TRBV20-1 and TRBJ2-7, with unresolved D. Germline-derived CDR1 and CDR2 are DFQATT and SNEGSKA (reference sequence). This CDR3 comprises 15 residues. Trimming cost V 1 base and J 4 bases, with 17 bases left between them. As DNA, the CDR3 is TGCAGTGCTAGAGGACCCTTGGGTGATGTATACGAGCAGTACTTC. Translation: CSARGPLGDVYEQYF.

This clonotype was recorded a few times. The chain has TRBV20-1 and TRBJ2-5; 12 positions agree with TRBD2. This CDR3 is 15 amino acids long. With V trimmed by 6 bases and J by 1 base, 6 bases remained unmatched. Germline loops: CDR1 DFQATT, CDR2 SNEGSKA (reference sequence). The CDR3 DNA is TGCAGTGCCAGCGGGACTAGCGGGTCCCAAGAGACCCAGTACTTC. It codes for CSASGTSGSQETQYF.

DNA of the CDR3: TGCAGCGTTGTCTCCGGGACAGCAATGAACACTGAAGCTTTCTTT. Protein sequence: CSVVSGTAMNTEAFF. This chain joins TRBV29-1 and TRBJ1-1; 7 positions match TRBD1. The germline CDR1 and CDR2 sequences are SQVTM and ANQGSEA. This CDR3 contains 15 residues. J lost 0 bases, V lost 4 bases, and 8 bases had no gene match. The full variable domain, rest sourced from reference TRBV29-1 and TRBJ1-1, is SAVISQKPSRDICQRGTSLTIQCQVDSQVTMMFWYRQQPGQSLTLIATANQGSEATYESGFVIDKFPISRPNLTFSTLTVSNMSPEDSSIYLCSVVSGTAMNTEAFFGQGTRLTVV.

This clonotype was observed a handful of times. The chain is built from TRBV9 and TRBJ2-7; the D gene is possibly TRBD1 (6 bases). The germline V gene has CDR1 SGDLS and CDR2 YYNGEE. The CDR3 sequence is 16 residues long. Trimming removed 3 bases at V and 3 bases at J, with 19 bases between. This CDR3 is CASSAQGTPSLYEQYF. In nucleotides, the CDR3 is TGTGCCAGCAGCGCACAAGGGACACCGTCCCTCTACGAGCAGTACTTC.

The chain has TRBV7-2 and TRBJ1-1; weak D call: TRBD1 (5 bases). The V end lost 5 bases, the J end lost 3 bases, and 13 bases lay between the germline ends. Per the germline V gene, CDR1 is SGHTA and CDR2 is FQGNSA. This CDR3 spans 14 amino acids. The CDR3 loop is CASSRRPGDTEAFF. The CDR3 bases are TGTGCCAGCAGCCGTCGTCCGGGGGACACTGAAGCTTTCTTT.

This chain joins TRBV18 and TRBJ2-2, with D perhaps TRBD1 (5 bases). This CDR3 spans 16 amino acids. Germline values: CDR1 KGHSH, CDR2 LQKENI. The V and J ends lost 2 bases and 0 bases respectively, with 10 bases between them. Written as DNA, the CDR3 is TGTGCCAGCTCACCAGGGGCCGTTGCGAACACCGGGGAGCTGTTTTTT. As protein: CASSPGAVANTGELFF.

The rearrangement joins TRBV7-2 to TRBJ2-3, with TRBD2 matching over 9 bases. The CDR3 covers 15 residues. V shed 6 bases and J 1 base; nucleotides not matched to a gene: 5. From germline, CDR1 is SGHTA and CDR2 FQGNSA. CDR3 DNA: TGTGCCAGCAGACCCAGGACTAGCGGCACAGATACGCAGTATTTT. This translates into CASRPRTSGTDTQYF. The full variable domain, in which reference TRBV7-2 and TRBJ2-3 provide the parts outside the CDR3, is GAGVSQSPSNKVTEKGKDVELRCDPISGHTALYWYRQSLGQGLEFLIYFQGNSAPDKSGLPSDRFSAERTGGSVSTLTIQRTQQEDSAVYLCASRPRTSGTDTQYFGPGTRLTVL.

CDR3 sequence reads: CSVGPGQVLDTQYF. CDR3 bases: TGCAGCGTAGGACCGGGACAGGTTTTAGATACGCAGTATTTT. The chain uses TRBV29-1 and TRBJ2-3; 8 bases are a match to TRBD1. J gave up 5 bases and V 6 bases, and 10 bases lay outside the gene matches. There are 14 residues in the CDR3. Germline lookup yields CDR1 SQVTM and CDR2 ANQGSEA.

This clonotype was counted between two and nine times. The V call is TRBV3-1, the J call TRBJ1-1; D remains unclear. Germline-derived CDR1 and CDR2 are LGHDT and YNNKEL (reference sequence). The ends were cut back, 1 base at V and 1 base at J, with 10 bases in the middle. The CDR3 is 15 residues long. Here the CDR3 reads CASSQVRSSNTEAFF. The CDR3 DNA sequence: TGTGCCAGCAGCCAAGTGCGCAGCTCGAACACTGAAGCTTTCTTT.

This clonotype was counted ten times or more. The chain couples TRBV23-1 to TRBJ1-5; unclear D gene. TRBV23-1 is classed as an ORF, of uncertain function. The CDR3 has 20 residues. V lost 0 bases and J 2 bases, leaving 23 bases between the germline ends. The CDR3: CASSQSPGERSYGGNQPQHF. The CDR3 DNA reads TGCGCCAGCAGTCAATCCCCCGGGGAACGATCCTATGGGGGCAATCAGCCCCAGCATTTT.

The rearrangement uses TRBV20-1 and TRBJ2-3; D is unclear. The CDR3 is 11 residues long. V lost 7 bases, J lost 9 bases, and 14 bases lay in between. The germline CDR1 and CDR2 sequences are DFQATT and SNEGSKA (reference sequence). The CDR3 is CSDLLGITQYF. Here the CDR3 DNA reads TGCAGTGACCTATTGGGGATAACGCAGTATTTT.

The chain is built from TRBV10-2 and TRBJ1-2, with 8 bases aligning to TRBD1. V lost 7 bases to trimming and J lost 4 bases; unmatched junction nucleotides: 11. This CDR3 contains 15 residues. Germline V lookup: CDR1 WSHSY, CDR2 SAAADI. The CDR3 region has the DNA TGCGCCAGCACTGATGTCCGGACAGGGCGCTATGGCTACACCTTC. Translation: CASTDVRTGRYGYTF.

The table lists this clonotype with a few counts. No conserved phenylalanine or tryptophan is present at the end of the CDR3, so a read error is the likely explanation. V is TRBV10-2 and J is TRBJ2-1; unclear D gene. Germline CDR1 WSHSY, CDR2 SAAADI. CDR3 length: 15 amino acids. Trimming removed 4 bases at V and 0 bases at J, with 10 bases between. CDR3 in amino acids: CASSGERSSYNEQFL. The DNA for the CDR3 is TGCGCCAGCAGTGGAGAACGCAGCTCCTACAATGAGCAGTTCTTG.

This clonotype was counted ten times or more. The chain is built from TRBV13 and TRBJ2-5; possible D gene TRBD1, 5 bases. This CDR3 region has 14 residues. V was trimmed by 8 bases and J by 2 bases, leaving 15 bases between them. The germline gives CDR1 PRHDT, CDR2 FYEKMQ (reference sequence). CDR3 amino acids: CASHFRQGQETQYF. CDR3 nucleotide sequence: TGTGCCAGCCACTTTCGGCAGGGTCAAGAGACCCAGTACTTC. Using reference TRBV13 and TRBJ2-5 for the parts outside the CDR3, the full variable domain is AAGVIQSPRHLIKEKRETATLKCYPIPRHDTVYWYQQGPGQDPQFLISFYEKMQSDKGSIPDRFSAQQFSDYHSELNMSSLELGDSALYFCASHFRQGQETQYFGPGTRLLVL.

V usage is TRBV20-1 and J usage is TRBJ2-7, with TRBD1 matching over 7 bases. The germline CDR1 and CDR2 sequences are DFQATT and SNEGSKA (reference sequence). The V segment lost 5 bases and the J segment 2 bases; nucleotides outside the gene matches: 9. The CDR3 extends over 14 amino acids. DNA of the CDR3: TGCAGTGCTGCTACAGGGGAAAACCCCTACGAGCAGTACTTC. This translates into CSAATGENPYEQYF.

This clonotype was observed a few times. The V call is TRBV28, the J call TRBJ2-3; TRBD2 matches at 9 bases. Germline V gene sequence: CDR1 MDHEN, CDR2 SYDVKM. V lost 2 bases and J lost 3; bases outside the gene matches: 6. The length of the CDR3 is 16 residues. In nucleotides, the CDR3 is TGTGCCAGCAGTTTAAGTAGCGGGGGCAGGACAGATACGCAGTATTTT. Translated, it gives CASSLSSGGRTDTQYF.

The chain carries TRBV20-1 and TRBJ2-1; D is possibly TRBD1 (5 bases). V was shortened by 5 bases and J by 2 bases, with 22 bases between the two germline ends. Germline V gives CDR1 DFQATT, CDR2 SNEGSKA (reference sequence). The CDR3 is 17 amino acids. CDR3 sequence (DNA): TGCAGTGCTGGCGGATGGGGCTCCGTCACACCCTACAATGAGCAGTTCTTC. This encodes CSAGGWGSVTPYNEQFF.

This clonotype was counted a few times. This chain connects TRBV6-4 to TRBJ1-1; D is perhaps TRBD1 (5 bases). CDR1 and CDR2 (germline): MRHNA, SNTAGT. Trimming took 5 bases from V and 0 from J, leaving 10 bases between them. This CDR3 is 14 amino acids long. The CDR3, as DNA: TGTGCCAGCAGTTTAGACAGCCTGAACACTGAAGCTTTCTTT. Amino acids: CASSLDSLNTEAFF.

This clonotype was counted a few times. The rearrangement links TRBV11-1 to TRBJ2-5; D unclear. The CDR3 has 15 residues. From germline, CDR1 is SGHAT and CDR2 FQDESV (reference sequence). The germline V and J ends were trimmed by 2 bases and 2 bases, with 12 bases remaining between them. In DNA, the CDR3 is TGTGCCAGCAGCTTATTCAAAACAGCACAAGAGACCCAGTACTTC. Its protein product is CASSLFKTAQETQYF.

This clonotype was counted ten times or more. The CDR3 sequence is CASSVGTLSYEQYF. For the CDR3, the DNA is TGTGCCAGCAGCGTAGGGACACTCTCCTACGAGCAGTACTTC. The chain combines TRBV9 with TRBJ2-7, with D possibly being TRBD1 (5 bases). Per the germline V gene, CDR1 is SGDLS and CDR2 is YYNGEE. Trimming removed 0 bases at V and 0 bases at J, with 7 bases between. The CDR3 covers 14 residues. Filled out from reference TRBV9 and TRBJ2-7, the complete variable domain reads DSGVTQTPKHLITATGQRVTLRCSPRSGDLSVYWYQQSLDQGLQFLIQYYNGEERAKGNILERFSAQQFPDLHSELNLSSLELGDSALYFCASSVGTLSYEQYFGPGTRLTVT.

J is TRBJ2-3 and V is TRBV5-1; no firm D call. Trimming took off 5 bases at V and 1 base at J, with 20 bases between the two ends. The CDR3 is 17 residues long. Germline CDR1 SGHRS, CDR2 YFSETQ. CDR3 protein: CASRRAAAPSGTDTQYF. The CDR3 DNA reads TGCGCCAGCAGAAGGGCAGCCGCGCCATCTGGCACAGATACGCAGTATTTT.

Written as DNA, the CDR3 is TGCGCCAGCAGCTGGACAGGGGATAGCAATCAGCCCCAGCATTTT. It encodes CASSWTGDSNQPQHF. The chain combines TRBV5-1 with TRBJ1-5, with 9 nucleotides matching TRBD1. There are 15 residues in the CDR3. J gave up 0 bases and V 3 bases, and 1 base lay outside the gene matches. Germline loops: CDR1 SGHRS, CDR2 YFSETQ.

Remarks on this clonotype: One end of the junction does not line up with germline, which may come from a read error. This chain connects TRBV9 to TRBJ1-1; the D is unclear. This CDR3 spans 13 amino acids. The germline V gene encodes CDR1 SGDLS and CDR2 YYNGEE. The CDR3 DNA is TGTGTCAGCAGCGTAGCTACGGGCAGTGAAGCTTTCTTT. Protein product: CVSSVATGSEAFF.

This clonotype occurred many times. The genes are TRBV7-2 and TRBJ2-3, with D perhaps TRBD2 (6 bases). V lost 5 bases, J lost 2 bases, and 11 bases lay in between. There are 14 residues in the CDR3. Looked up from germline, CDR1 is SGHTA and CDR2 is FQGNSA. The CDR3 DNA follows: TGTGCCAGCAGCACGGGACTCGTCACAGATACGCAGTATTTT. Protein: CASSTGLVTDTQYF.

The rearrangement links TRBV4-1 to TRBJ1-3, with D perhaps matching TRBD1 (5 bases). V was clipped by 4 bases and J by 0 bases, with 10 bases between them. CDR3 length: 15 residues. Germline CDR1 is MGHRA and CDR2 is YSYEKL. This chain's CDR3 is CASSRDGYSGNTIYF. The CDR3 nucleotides read TGCGCCAGCAGCCGGGACGGATACTCTGGAAACACCATATATTTT.

This clonotype appeared a few times. J is TRBJ2-7 and V is TRBV2; D is possibly TRBD1 (7 bases). V shed 9 bases and J shed 2 bases, with 17 bases lying between them. In germline, CDR1 is SNHLY, CDR2 FYNNEI. The CDR3 length is 14 residues. The CDR3 sequence: CASQEGAKPYEQYF. The CDR3 DNA reads as TGTGCCAGTCAGGAGGGGGCGAAACCCTACGAGCAGTACTTC.